This passage covers 21 T cell receptor beta chains from one sample sequenced in a study of human T cells and chemical hapten exposure. Noted time point: pre-sensitization, week 0. The treatment denotes: therapeutic diphenylcyclopropenone sensitization with weekly scalp DPC. Each CDR3 protein gets one entry after TCRdb re-called the RACE reads with MiXCR. Here the sample spans about 46,000 distinct CDR3 sequences, 8.5% to 10% being singletons. Sample: whole blood, taken in connection with sensitization to the hapten diphenylcyclopropenone (DPC). Receptors were obtained from a woman between 40 and 50 years old with alopecia areata. Some clones in this sample may be carry-over from other donors' samples.

This clonotype was seen at least ten times. The chain employs TRBV5-6 and TRBJ2-3; TRBD2 agrees at 11 bases. CDR1 is SGHDT, CDR2 YYEEEE, per germline. CDR3 length: 15 amino acids. J lost 5 bases, V lost 1 base, and 3 bases had no gene match. The CDR3 sequence is CASSLLAGGRDTQYF. CDR3 DNA sequence: TGTGCCAGCAGCTTGCTAGCGGGGGGCAGAGATACGCAGTATTTT.

This clonotype turned up a few times. This chain uses TRBV6-2 or TRBV6-3 with TRBJ2-5; 9 bases map to TRBD2. Germline CDR1 is MNHEY and CDR2 is SVGEGT. The CDR3 runs 13 residues. The V segment lost 6 bases and the J segment 5 bases; nucleotides outside the gene matches: 4. CDR3 region: CASRGTSSETQYF. The CDR3 coding sequence is TGTGCCAGCAGGGGGACTAGCAGTGAGACCCAGTACTTC.

Many counts were recorded for this clonotype. The chain carries TRBV20-1 and TRBJ1-1, with no clear D. Germline V lookup: CDR1 DFQATT, CDR2 SNEGSKA (reference sequence). The CDR3 totals 13 residues. V lost 1 base to trimming and J lost 1 base, with 7 bases between them. DNA of the CDR3: TGCAGTGCTAGAGTAGAGGCGAACACTGAAGCTTTCTTT. This gives the protein CSARVEANTEAFF.

The sample holds many counts of this clonotype. The V and J genes are TRBV14 and TRBJ1-1; D remains unclear. Germline V gene data show CDR1 as SGHDN and CDR2 as FVKESK. This CDR3 spans 17 amino acids. V lost 0 bases to trimming and J lost 4 bases, with 18 bases between them. The CDR3 sequence is CASSQERLHHPGTEAFF. CDR3 DNA sequence: TGTGCCAGCAGCCAAGAGAGGTTACACCACCCAGGCACTGAAGCTTTCTTT. Looking up the rest from reference TRBV14 and TRBJ1-1 gives the full variable domain: EAGVTQFPSHSVIEKGQTVTLRCDPISGHDNLYWYRRVMGKEIKFLLHFVKESKQDESGMPNNRFLAERTGGTYSTLKVQPAELEDSGVYFCASSQERLHHPGTEAFFGQGTRLTVV.

The V call is TRBV7-2, the J call TRBJ2-3, with 9 bases that match TRBD2. The junction had 11 bases not matched to a gene; V was cut back by 5 bases and J by 8 bases. The germline V gene encodes CDR1 SGHTA and CDR2 FQGNSA. This CDR3 has 15 residues. In nucleotides, the CDR3 is TGTGCCAGCAGCGTAAACCCGCTAGCGGGGTCTACGCAGTATTTT. Its translation: CASSVNPLAGSTQYF.

The chain carries TRBV9 and TRBJ2-3, with D tentatively TRBD2 (6 bases). The V end lost 2 bases, the J end lost 3 bases, and 16 bases lay between the germline ends. Germline V gene sequence: CDR1 SGDLS, CDR2 YYNGEE. The CDR3 is made up of 16 amino acids. As DNA, the CDR3 is TGTGCCAGCAGCGTGTTCCGCGGGGAAGCAACAGATACGCAGTATTTT. Encoded protein: CASSVFRGEATDTQYF.

The rearrangement links TRBV10-3 to TRBJ2-3; a possible D gene is TRBD2 (6 bases). Per germline, CDR1 ENHRY and CDR2 SYGVKD. The CDR3 is 15 amino acids. With 6 bases removed from V and 3 bases from J, the gap between germline ends came to 16 bases. Written as DNA, the CDR3 is TGTGCCATCAGAGGGGACTCTGGGGCTACAGATACGCAGTATTTT. This codes for CAIRGDSGATDTQYF.

In its sample, this clonotype was seen many times. The rearrangement uses TRBV2 and TRBJ2-3, with 9 nucleotides matching TRBD2. The V gene's germline CDR1 is SNHLY and CDR2 FYNNEI. The ends lost 6 bases at V and 8 bases at J; junction bases unmatched: 15. The CDR3 sequence is 16 residues long. In DNA form, the CDR3 reads TGTGCCAGCAGCCGAGCCCCTAGCGGGGCCTCACCTACGCAGTATTTT. It encodes CASSRAPSGASPTQYF.

V is TRBV24-1 and J is TRBJ2-2; 10 nucleotides line up with TRBD1. V was clipped by 4 bases and J by 7 bases; unmatched bases: 11. Germline CDR1 and CDR2: KGHDR and SFDVKD. The CDR3 is 17 amino acids. CDR3 in amino acids: CATSDLGQGFAFGELFF. The CDR3 DNA sequence: TGTGCCACCAGTGACCTGGGACAGGGGTTCGCTTTCGGGGAGCTGTTTTTT.

A remark on this clonotype: It may be a read error: a sequence one base away is much more abundant. The genes are TRBV30 and TRBJ1-1; D not certain. In germline, CDR1 is GTSNPN, CDR2 SVGIG (reference sequence). V lost 4 bases to trimming and J lost 7 bases, with 13 bases between them. The CDR3 runs 12 residues. CDR3 DNA: TGTGCCTGGATCCCAGGTTTTGGTGAAGCTTTCTTT. Translation: CAWIPGFGEAFF.

This clonotype was seen ten or more times. This chain uses TRBV7-8 with TRBJ2-3; 8 nucleotides line up with TRBD2. Germline-derived CDR1 and CDR2 are SGHVS and FQNEAQ. V was clipped by 5 bases and J by 0 bases; unmatched bases: 16. This CDR3 has 19 residues. The CDR3 nucleotides are TGTGCCAGCAGCGGGGGGGGACTAGACCTTCTCCGAAGCACAGATACGCAGTATTTT. It codes for CASSGGGLDLLRSTDTQYF.

The chain carries TRBV28 and TRBJ2-1, with D unresolved. Germline CDR1 is MDHEN and CDR2 is SYDVKM. V shed 7 bases and J shed 10 bases, with 11 bases lying between them. This CDR3 has 11 residues. The CDR3 protein is CASTLGGEQFF. The CDR3 DNA is TGTGCCAGCACCCTCGGCGGAGAGCAGTTCTTC.

This clonotype was detected ten times or more. J is TRBJ2-7 and V is TRBV12-5, with D possibly being TRBD1 or TRBD2 (6 bases each). Germline V gives CDR1 LGHNT, CDR2 FRNRAP. The V end was cut by 5 bases, the J end by 4 bases, with 21 bases between. The CDR3 is 16 amino acids. The CDR3 spells CASGTPPGASFYEQYF. For the CDR3, the DNA is TGTGCTAGTGGTACTCCTCCGGGGGCCTCCTTTTACGAGCAGTACTTC.

This rearrangement joins TRBV11-1 to TRBJ1-6; TRBD1 might be the D (5 bases). The CDR3 is 14 residues long. Per germline, CDR1 SGHAT and CDR2 FQDESV (reference sequence). Between the trimmed V and J ends, which lost 3 bases and 7 bases, there was a span of 10 bases. CDR3: CASSLRGNNSPLHF. The CDR3 bases are TGTGCCAGCAGCTTGCGGGGGAACAATTCACCCCTCCACTTT.

A single count supports this clonotype. CDR3 nucleotide sequence: TGTGCCAGCCTACGTGTCACTAGCGTAGTCTCTGGGGCCAACGTCCTGACTTTC. Its translation is CASLRVTSVVSGANVLTF. The chain combines TRBV6-2 or TRBV6-3 with TRBJ2-6; TRBD2 matches 7 bases. Germline values: CDR1 MNHEY, CDR2 SVGEGT. This CDR3 has 18 amino acids. The V segment lost 8 bases and the J segment 0 bases; nucleotides outside the gene matches: 13.

This clonotype occurred a few times. V and J are TRBV9 and TRBJ1-5, with 8 nucleotides matching TRBD1. V gave up 0 bases and J gave up 7 bases; unmatched junction bases: 6. The CDR3 contains 15 residues. Germline loops: CDR1 SGDLS, CDR2 YYNGEE. CDR3 sequence (DNA): TGTGCCAGCAGCGTAGGGGCAGGGGGCCAACAGCCCCAGCATTTT. Translated, it gives CASSVGAGGQQPQHF. Drawing the rest from reference TRBV9 and TRBJ1-5, the complete variable domain is DSGVTQTPKHLITATGQRVTLRCSPRSGDLSVYWYQQSLDQGLQFLIQYYNGEERAKGNILERFSAQQFPDLHSELNLSSLELGDSALYFCASSVGAGGQQPQHFGDGTRLSIL.

The rearrangement uses TRBV5-1 and TRBJ2-7; perhaps TRBD1 as D (6 bases). Germline V gives CDR1 SGHRS, CDR2 YFSETQ. The CDR3 extends over 13 amino acids. The V end lost 1 base, the J end lost 3 bases, and 8 bases lay between the germline ends. Written as DNA, the CDR3 is TGCGCCAGCAGCTTGACAGGGAACTACGAGCAGTACTTC. Protein sequence: CASSLTGNYEQYF.

This clonotype was counted ten times or more. V and J are TRBV3-1 and TRBJ2-3; 7 bases agree with TRBD2. CDR1 and CDR2 (germline): LGHDT, YNNKEL (reference sequence). V shed 4 bases, J shed 1 base, and the junction held 5 bases outside the gene matches. This CDR3 contains 15 residues. In nucleotides, the CDR3 is TGTGCCAGCAGCCCAAGCGGGGCCCGCACAGATACGCAGTATTTT. Its protein product is CASSPSGARTDTQYF.

The table lists this clonotype with many counts. This chain connects TRBV30 to TRBJ2-3, with D unclear. CDR1 is GTSNPN and CDR2 is SVGIG in the germline V gene (reference sequence). The CDR3 consists of 13 residues. Trimming pared 0 bases from V and 5 bases from J, leaving 9 bases between. The CDR3 DNA reads TGTGCCTGGAGTGTACTTCAAGGAGATACGCAGTATTTT. This codes for CAWSVLQGDTQYF. Using reference TRBV30 and TRBJ2-3 for the parts outside the CDR3, the full variable domain is SQTIHQWPATLVQPVGSPLSLECTVEGTSNPNLYWYRQAAGRGLQLLFYSVGIGQISSEVPQNLSASRPQDRQFILSSKKLLLSDSGFYLCAWSVLQGDTQYFGPGTRLTVL.

This clonotype was seen many times. The CDR3 loop is CASTLGTGGLNEQFF. The CDR3 nucleotides read TGTGCTAGCACCCTGGGGACAGGGGGCCTCAATGAGCAGTTCTTC. The J gene is TRBJ2-1, the V gene TRBV12-5; 12 positions match TRBD1. This CDR3 is 15 amino acids long. J lost 6 bases, V lost 9 bases, and 9 bases had no gene match. The germline CDR1 and CDR2 sequences are LGHNT and FRNRAP.

This clonotype was counted many times. This rearrangement joins TRBV7-9 to TRBJ2-5; D is perhaps TRBD2 (6 bases). The CDR3 consists of 17 residues. With 6 bases removed from V and 5 bases from J, the gap between germline ends came to 25 bases. Germline loops: CDR1 SEHNR, CDR2 FQNEAQ (reference sequence). The DNA for the CDR3 is TGTGCCAGCAGTTTTCAAACTTGGACTATAAGCTCGGAGACCCAGTACTTC. Amino acids: CASSFQTWTISSETQYF.